A single T cell receptor (beta chain) is shown here with its context. This clonotype was found many times. This clone's antigen is unknown. No base qualities exist here, and no much larger clone lies one base off it. Every donor in the study was a healthy Caucasian. The twin cohort consisted of three pairs of female monozygotic twins, all aged about 18 to 29 years. Positive isolation kits from Invitrogen were used to isolate CD4+ and CD8+ T cell populations. The CDR3 sequence holds 14 residues, the cysteine and phenylalanine included. Kept here is only the CDR3 DNA, which spans 42 bases and is read in frame from base 1. The germline V gene (reference sequence) specifies PRHDT as CDR1 and FYEKMQ as CDR2. The germline V and J ends show losses of 4 bases and 5 bases respectively, and no gene match explains 4 bases of the junction. The library was made by 5' RACE. TCRdb lists the instrument as Illumina HiSeq 2000. Template switching introduced a universal primer binding site; the final cDNA contained a unique molecular identifier, enabling accurate counting of TCR cDNA molecules. Specific primers in the conserved constant-segment region were used to synthesize first-strand cDNA for the TCR alpha and beta chains. To control for contamination, every cDNA library was double barcoded, receiving both a SMART-Mk sample barcode and Illumina barcodes. TruSeq adapter sequences and Illumina sample barcodes were added in two successive PCR steps. Sequencing of the TCR alpha and beta cDNA libraries was done on the Illumina HiSeq platform using custom primers. Regarding the original processing steps: Raw reads were processed with MiGEC to extract unique molecular identifiers, and MiXCR was used to determine CDR3 positions. For each individual, recombination models were inferred using an EM algorithm with the repgenHMM and IGoR tools. The tcR package in R was used for shared clonotype analysis, with sharing normalized by the product of cloneset sizes. To study raw recombination without the effects of thymic and clonal selection, out-of-frame nonproductive sequences were analyzed. The public reads were reprocessed in TCRdb via fastp at Q25 and MiXCR, keeping in-frame beta chains. Every entry covers one CDR3 protein and lists the most common genes and DNA from its rows. What appears here as the V and J calls and clone size reflects TCRdb's work, not the paper's. Present in this sample are a few hundred thousand distinct CDR3 sequences, roughly 8% of which were seen just once. Less than 4% of the sample rests with the top ten.

This sample stems from a study of identical twins (dated by TCRdb to the mid-2010s). With regard to the full study: To test whether fetal clonotypes persist, the study used deep sequencing on TCR alpha and beta repertoires from monozygotic twins, unrelated adults of various ages, and cord blood. To rule out contamination, the twin experiments were replicated at different times with different library preparation protocols. Broad study findings and their caveats: Invariant T cells such as MAIT and iNKT could partly confound zero-insertion analyses, though diverse VJ usage argued against this for most clonotypes. Abundant cord blood beta clonotypes carried fewer insertions; young adult naive repertoires showed a weaker similar trend, while memory repertoires showed none. Compared with coincidental sharing between unrelated individuals, out-of-frame TCR alpha sequences shared between twins had an excess of sequences with low generation probability. Conclusions relied on cross-sectional statistical analysis, since the same donors could not be followed over many years. In monozygotic twins, out-of-frame TCR alpha sharing was systematically underestimated by recombination models, although the models agreed with sharing between unrelated individuals. A weaker excess of twin sharing was found in beta out-of-frame sequences because the signal-to-noise ratio was lowered by fewer shared sequences.

In addition, the sample was reused for a study of yellow fever vaccine responses in identical twins. As the second paper documents: The T cell response to vaccination in identical twins was reported by the authors to appear partly convergent and partly personalized. The study precisely tracked vaccine-responding T cell clones in identical twins.

The chain is encoded by TRBV13 joined to TRBJ2-7; 11 nucleotides in the junction match TRBD1. The source of this sequence is a woman aged 18 to 35 in good health. The sample consisted of CD8+ T cells sorted from blood. The bases are TGTGCCAGCAGCTACGGGACAGGGGGGAACGAGCAGTACTTC. It specifies CASSYGTGGNEQYF.